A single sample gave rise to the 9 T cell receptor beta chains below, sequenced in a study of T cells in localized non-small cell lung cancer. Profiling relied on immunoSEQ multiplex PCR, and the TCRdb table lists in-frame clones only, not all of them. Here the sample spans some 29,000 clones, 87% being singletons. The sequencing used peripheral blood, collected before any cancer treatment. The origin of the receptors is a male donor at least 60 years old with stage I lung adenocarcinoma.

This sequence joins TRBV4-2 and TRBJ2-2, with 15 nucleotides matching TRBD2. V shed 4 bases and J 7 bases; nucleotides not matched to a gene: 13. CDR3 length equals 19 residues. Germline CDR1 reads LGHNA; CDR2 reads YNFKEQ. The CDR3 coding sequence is TGTGCCAGCAGCCCGGGACTAGCGGGGGGCTACGGGGTCATCGGGGAGCTGTTTTTT. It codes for CASSPGLAGGYGVIGELFF.

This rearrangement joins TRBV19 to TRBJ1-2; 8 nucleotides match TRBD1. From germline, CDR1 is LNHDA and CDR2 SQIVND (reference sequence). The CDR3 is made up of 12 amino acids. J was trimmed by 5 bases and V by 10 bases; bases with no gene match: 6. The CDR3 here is CATLDREYGYTF. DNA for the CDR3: TGTGCCACCCTGGACAGGGAGTATGGCTACACCTTC.

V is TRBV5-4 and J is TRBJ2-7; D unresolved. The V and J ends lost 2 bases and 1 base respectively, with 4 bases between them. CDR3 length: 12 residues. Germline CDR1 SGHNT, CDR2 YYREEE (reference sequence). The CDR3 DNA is TGTGCCAGCAGCTTCGCTTCCTACGAGCAGTACTTC. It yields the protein CASSFASYEQYF.

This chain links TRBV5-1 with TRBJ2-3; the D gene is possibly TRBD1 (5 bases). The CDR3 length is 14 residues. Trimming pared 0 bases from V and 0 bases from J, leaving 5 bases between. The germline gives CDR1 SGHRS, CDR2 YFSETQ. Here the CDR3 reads CASSLAGSTDTQYF. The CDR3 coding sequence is TGCGCCAGCAGCTTGGCAGGGAGCACAGATACGCAGTATTTT.

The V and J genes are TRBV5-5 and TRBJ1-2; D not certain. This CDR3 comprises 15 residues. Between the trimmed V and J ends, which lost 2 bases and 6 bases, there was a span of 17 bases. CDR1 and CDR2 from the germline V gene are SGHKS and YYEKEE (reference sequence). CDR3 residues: CASSFSPEPTHGYTF. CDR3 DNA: TGTGCCAGCAGCTTCTCGCCGGAACCCACCCATGGCTACACCTTC.

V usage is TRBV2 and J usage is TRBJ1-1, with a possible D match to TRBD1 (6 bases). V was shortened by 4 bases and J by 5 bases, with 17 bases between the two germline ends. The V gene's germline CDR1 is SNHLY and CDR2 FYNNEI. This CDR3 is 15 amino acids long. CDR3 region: CASSGTGTLGTEAFF. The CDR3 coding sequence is TGTGCCAGCAGTGGTACCGGGACATTGGGGACTGAAGCTTTCTTT.

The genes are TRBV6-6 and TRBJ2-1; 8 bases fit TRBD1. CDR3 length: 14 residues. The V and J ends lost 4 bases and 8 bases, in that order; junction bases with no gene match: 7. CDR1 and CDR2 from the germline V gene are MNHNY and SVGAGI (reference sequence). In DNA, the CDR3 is TGTGCCAGCAGTTCGACAGGGGTGAGGGATGAGCAGTTCTTC. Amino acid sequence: CASSSTGVRDEQFF.

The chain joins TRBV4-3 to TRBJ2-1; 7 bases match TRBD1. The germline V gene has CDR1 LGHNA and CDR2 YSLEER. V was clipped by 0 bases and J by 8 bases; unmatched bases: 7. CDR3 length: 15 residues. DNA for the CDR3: TGCGCCAGCAGCCAAGAGACAGGGCCCGAATATGAGCAGTTCTTC. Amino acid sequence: CASSQETGPEYEQFF.

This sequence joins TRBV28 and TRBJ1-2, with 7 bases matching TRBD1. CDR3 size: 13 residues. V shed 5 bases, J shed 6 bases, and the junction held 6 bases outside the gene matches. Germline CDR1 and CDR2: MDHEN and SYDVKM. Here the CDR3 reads CASSPTGAHGYTF. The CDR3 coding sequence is TGTGCCAGCAGTCCTACAGGGGCCCATGGCTACACCTTC.